This T cell receptor beta chain was identified during a study of cytomegalovirus exposure and HLA in healthy donors. The PCR contained 60 Vbeta and 13 Jbeta primers. How the authors handled the data: Unique TCR beta chains numbered roughly 83 million in a later analysis, with roughly 10 million shared. Clones were sequenced by immunoSEQ multiplex PCR, and TCRdb holds only the in-frame ones, with some missing. The V and J calls and clone size come from that table; D and trimming were worked out from the DNA. The profile covers 150,000 to 200,000 clones, with roughly 88% appearing a single time and approximately 8.5% taken by the ten largest. A word on this clone: No antigen is known for it.

Trimming shortened V by 4 bases and J by 7 bases, and 17 bases separated the two germline ends. CDR1 SGDLS and CDR2 YYNGEE come from the germline V gene. The CDR3 runs 14 residues. Donors in the study were healthy people who gave bone marrow. Findings and limits, study-wide: Both high specificity and high sensitivity reportedly marked the classifier's diagnosis of cytomegalovirus status. The study assumed roughly uniform donor sequencing depth for presence/absence analyses.

Specimen: PBMCs. The chain links TRBV9 to TRBJ1-2, with a weak D call TRBD1 (6 bases). This receptor was identified in a man between 18 and 35 years old in good health and CMV-seropositive. The CDR3 is CASSTPGRGGGYTF. The CDR3 nucleotides are TGTGCCAGCAGCACTCCAGGCAGGGGTGGTGGCTACACCTTC.